Sequencing of this TCR beta chain was carried out in a study of vaccination and CD4 T cells after COVID-19. Study-level results: SARS-CoV-2-reactive clonotypes showed a nonsignificant median rise from approximately 23 to 38.

The treatment was: approximately 9-day PBMC culture with coronavirus spike peptide pools or control peptides (ViraFEST assay). Antigen-specific T cells were expanded with peptide pools by ViraFEST, and TCRs were then sequenced. Half the medium was exchanged for fresh IL-2 medium on days 3 and 7. Sequenced with the Oncomine TCR Beta short-read assay was DNA taken from cultured CD4+ T cells. The template was genomic DNA from cultured CD4+ T cells. TCRdb used MiXCR to reprocess the PCR reads, holding one entry per CDR3 protein. The repertoire includes some 20,000 distinct CDR3 sequences, approximately 42% of them detected once, and around 6.5% sits in the top ten. Remarks on this clonotype: Its target is unknown.

The V end was cut by 0 bases, the J end by 4 bases, with 12 bases between. The CDR3 is 15 residues long. CDR1 is SGHTA, CDR2 FQGNSA, per germline. The TCR comes from a human donor who had recovered from COVID-19. The sample in question was CD4+ T cells from blood, cultured in vitro, obtained before SARS-CoV-2 vaccination. The chain carries TRBV7-2 and TRBJ1-2; unclear D gene. For the CDR3, the DNA is TGTGCCAGCAGCTTAGCCCGGGGTGGCGGCTATGGCTACACCTTC. The encoded protein is CASSLARGGGYGYTF.